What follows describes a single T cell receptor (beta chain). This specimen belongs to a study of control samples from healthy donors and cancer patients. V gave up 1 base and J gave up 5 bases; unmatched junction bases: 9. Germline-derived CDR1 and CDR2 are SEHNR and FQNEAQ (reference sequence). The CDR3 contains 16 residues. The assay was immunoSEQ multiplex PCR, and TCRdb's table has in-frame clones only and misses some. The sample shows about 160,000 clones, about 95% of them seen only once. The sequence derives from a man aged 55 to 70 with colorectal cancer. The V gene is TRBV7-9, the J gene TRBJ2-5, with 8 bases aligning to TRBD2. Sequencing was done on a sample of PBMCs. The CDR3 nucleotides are TGTGCCAGCAGCTTAGGGCTGCGGGGGGCTGCCGAGACCCAGTACTTC. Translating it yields CASSLGLRGAAETQYF. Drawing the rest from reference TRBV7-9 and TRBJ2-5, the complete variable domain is DTGVSQNPRHKITKRGQNVTFRCDPISEHNRLYWYRQTLGQGPEFLTYFQNEAQLEKSRLLSDRFSAERPKGSFSTLEIQRTEQGDSAMYLCASSLGLRGAAETQYFGPGTRLLVL.